A single sample gave rise to the 18 T cell receptor beta chains below, sequenced in a study of T cell responses to AZD1222 COVID-19 vaccine. TCRdb's table, derived via immunoSEQ multiplex PCR, lists solely in-frame clones and lacks some. The sample carries under 150,000 clones, 90% recorded once. The sample was peripheral blood, taken 28 days after the second AZD1222 dose. The receptors were gathered from an adult who received the AZD1222 COVID-19 vaccine.

V usage is TRBV13 and J usage is TRBJ2-1, with TRBD2 matching 7 bases. Germline values: CDR1 PRHDT, CDR2 FYEKMQ (reference sequence). This CDR3 has 16 residues. Trimming at V came to 3 bases and at J to 1 base, leaving 6 bases not matched to a gene. The CDR3 region is CASSLREGRSYNEQFF. The CDR3 region has the DNA TGTGCCAGCAGCTTGAGGGAGGGCCGATCCTACAATGAGCAGTTCTTC. Looking up the rest from reference TRBV13 and TRBJ2-1 gives the full variable domain: AAGVIQSPRHLIKEKRETATLKCYPIPRHDTVYWYQQGPGQDPQFLISFYEKMQSDKGSIPDRFSAQQFSDYHSELNMSSLELGDSALYFCASSLREGRSYNEQFFGPGTRLTVL.

This clone was detected a few times. This chain links TRBV7-9 with TRBJ2-2; D is unresolved. V was shortened by 1 base and J by 4 bases, with 4 bases between the two germline ends. Per the germline V gene, CDR1 is SEHNR and CDR2 is FQNEAQ (reference sequence). CDR3 length: 13 residues. The CDR3 protein is CASSLEPTGELFF. CDR3 in DNA: TGTGCCAGCAGCTTAGAGCCCACCGGGGAGCTGTTTTTT.

This clone was recorded only once. The chain links TRBV2 to TRBJ2-1, with D unclear. Germline V gene sequence: CDR1 SNHLY, CDR2 FYNNEI. V lost 10 bases and J 7 bases, leaving 11 bases between the germline ends. This CDR3 comprises 11 residues. The DNA of the CDR3 is TGTGCCAATAAACTACTTAATGAGCAGTTCTTC. The encoded protein is CANKLLNEQFF.

J is TRBJ2-2 and V is TRBV19; 8 nucleotides line up with TRBD2. The CDR3 length is 13 residues. V shed 11 bases, J shed 6 bases, and the junction held 8 bases outside the gene matches. From germline, CDR1 is LNHDA and CDR2 SQIVND (reference sequence). The CDR3 sequence is CAGTSGPAGELFF. CDR3 bases: TGTGCCGGAACTAGCGGACCGGCCGGGGAGCTGTTTTTT.

The J gene is TRBJ1-1, the V gene TRBV11-2; perhaps TRBD1 as D (5 bases). From germline, CDR1 is SGHAT and CDR2 FQNNGV. The CDR3 is 14 residues long. Trimming shortened V by 4 bases and J by 4 bases, and 13 bases separated the two germline ends. The CDR3 DNA reads TGTGCCAGCAGCTCCCTCCAGGGCAGCACTGAAGCTTTCTTT. Protein sequence: CASSSLQGSTEAFF.

The V gene is TRBV23-1, the J gene TRBJ2-4, with a tentative D call TRBD1 (6 bases). TRBV23-1 is an ORF; its function is uncertain. CDR3 length: 15 residues. Trimming left V 0 bases short and J 4 bases short, with 10 bases between. As DNA, the CDR3 is TGCGCCAGCAGTCAATCCGACAGGCTAAAAAACATTCAGTACTTC. Amino acids: CASSQSDRLKNIQYF.

The chain couples TRBV11-2 to TRBJ2-5; 9 nucleotides match TRBD1. CDR1 and CDR2 from the germline V gene are SGHAT and FQNNGV. Trimming took 5 bases from V and 5 from J; bases not matched to a gene: 9. CDR3 length equals 15 residues. The CDR3 sequence is CASSPGDRVGETQYF. CDR3 in DNA: TGTGCCAGCAGCCCCGGGGACAGGGTGGGTGAGACCCAGTACTTC.

The chain couples TRBV7-9 to TRBJ1-2; 7 bases are a match to TRBD1. This CDR3 is 14 amino acids long. Germline V gene data show CDR1 as SEHNR and CDR2 as FQNEAQ (reference sequence). J lost 4 bases, V lost 5 bases, and 7 bases had no gene match. The CDR3 DNA is TGTGCCAGCAGCCAGGGAGGGGGCGGCTATGGCTACACCTTC. It translates to CASSQGGGGYGYTF.

The V call is TRBV30, the J call TRBJ2-5, with 8 bases matching TRBD2. Germline V lookup: CDR1 GTSNPN, CDR2 SVGIG (reference sequence). The CDR3 is 16 residues long. With V trimmed by 3 bases and J by 4 bases, 13 bases remained unmatched. The CDR3 coding sequence is TGTGCCTGGAGCTCCCTGGGGACTAGTATTGGAGAGACCCAGTACTTC. Translating gives CAWSSLGTSIGETQYF.

V usage is TRBV28 and J usage is TRBJ1-2; D gene ambiguous. In germline, CDR1 is MDHEN, CDR2 SYDVKM. V was cut by 7 bases and J by 4 bases, with 16 bases left in between. This CDR3 has 14 residues. Here the CDR3 reads CASTNAIYTYGYTF. CDR3 DNA: TGTGCCAGCACGAACGCCATTTACACCTATGGCTACACCTTC.

The chain employs TRBV7-8 and TRBJ1-6, with a tentative D call TRBD1 (5 bases). CDR3 length: 16 amino acids. Germline V gene data show CDR1 as SGHVS and CDR2 as FQNEAQ. V lost 2 bases and J 6 bases, leaving 14 bases between the germline ends. This CDR3 is CASSLILDKFNSPLHF. In nucleotides, the CDR3 is TGTGCCAGCAGCTTAATTTTGGACAAATTTAATTCACCCCTCCACTTT.

This sequence joins TRBV5-1 and TRBJ2-3, with 9 bases aligning to TRBD1. The CDR3 spans 17 residues. Germline CDR1 reads SGHRS; CDR2 reads YFSETQ. V gave up 4 bases and J gave up 3 bases; unmatched junction bases: 12. CDR3 coding DNA: TGCGCCAGCAGCCCAGGACAGGGGATTTCTAGAACAGATACGCAGTATTTT. Amino acid sequence: CASSPGQGISRTDTQYF.

A single count supports this clone. The V and J genes are TRBV24-1 and TRBJ1-1; no firm D call. CDR3 size: 13 residues. In germline, CDR1 is KGHDR, CDR2 SFDVKD. Trimming removed 4 bases at V and 8 bases at J, with 13 bases between. CDR3 amino acids: CATSDGVDTEAFF. The CDR3 nucleotides read TGTGCCACCAGTGACGGGGTAGATACGGAAGCTTTCTTT.

The genes are TRBV4-3 and TRBJ2-1; D is undetermined. The CDR3 is 15 amino acids. Between the trimmed V and J ends, which lost 1 base and 7 bases, there was a span of 14 bases. CDR1 is LGHNA, CDR2 YSLEER, per germline. This chain's CDR3 is CASSQGHTSNNEQFF. The CDR3 nucleotides read TGCGCCAGCAGCCAAGGACACACAAGTAATAATGAGCAGTTCTTC.

The chain recombines TRBV7-3 with TRBJ2-7; TRBD1 matches at 10 bases. CDR1 SGHTA and CDR2 FQGTGA come from the germline V gene. The CDR3 runs to 15 residues. J gave up 6 bases and V 8 bases, and 13 bases lay outside the gene matches. In DNA form, the CDR3 reads TGTGCCAGCTCCAAAGGCGGGACAGGGGTATCCGAGCAGTACTTC. Translated: CASSKGGTGVSEQYF.

The chain combines TRBV10-3 with TRBJ2-5; D unresolved. V was pared by 10 bases and J by 3 bases, with 15 bases between. CDR3 length equals 13 residues. Looked up from germline, CDR1 is ENHRY and CDR2 is SYGVKD. The CDR3, as DNA: TGTGCCACCACGGGCAGGTCGAAAGAGACCCAGTACTTC. Its translation: CATTGRSKETQYF.

V usage is TRBV5-6 and J usage is TRBJ2-1, with TRBD2 identical over 7 bases. The CDR3 totals 15 residues. Germline CDR1 SGHDT, CDR2 YYEEEE. Trimming removed 4 bases from V and 6 bases from J; junction bases left unmatched: 10. CDR3 region: CASSQNGGRVNEQFF. Written as DNA, the CDR3 is TGTGCCAGCAGCCAGAATGGCGGGAGAGTCAATGAGCAGTTCTTC.

The chain uses TRBV11-3 and TRBJ1-1, with 7 bases fitting TRBD1. The trim removed 5 bases at V and 1 base at J, leaving 4 bases unmatched. This CDR3 contains 14 residues. CDR1 is SGHNT, CDR2 YENEEA, per germline. This CDR3 reads CASSTGAGNTEAFF. CDR3 DNA: TGTGCCAGCAGCACAGGGGCGGGGAACACTGAAGCTTTCTTT.